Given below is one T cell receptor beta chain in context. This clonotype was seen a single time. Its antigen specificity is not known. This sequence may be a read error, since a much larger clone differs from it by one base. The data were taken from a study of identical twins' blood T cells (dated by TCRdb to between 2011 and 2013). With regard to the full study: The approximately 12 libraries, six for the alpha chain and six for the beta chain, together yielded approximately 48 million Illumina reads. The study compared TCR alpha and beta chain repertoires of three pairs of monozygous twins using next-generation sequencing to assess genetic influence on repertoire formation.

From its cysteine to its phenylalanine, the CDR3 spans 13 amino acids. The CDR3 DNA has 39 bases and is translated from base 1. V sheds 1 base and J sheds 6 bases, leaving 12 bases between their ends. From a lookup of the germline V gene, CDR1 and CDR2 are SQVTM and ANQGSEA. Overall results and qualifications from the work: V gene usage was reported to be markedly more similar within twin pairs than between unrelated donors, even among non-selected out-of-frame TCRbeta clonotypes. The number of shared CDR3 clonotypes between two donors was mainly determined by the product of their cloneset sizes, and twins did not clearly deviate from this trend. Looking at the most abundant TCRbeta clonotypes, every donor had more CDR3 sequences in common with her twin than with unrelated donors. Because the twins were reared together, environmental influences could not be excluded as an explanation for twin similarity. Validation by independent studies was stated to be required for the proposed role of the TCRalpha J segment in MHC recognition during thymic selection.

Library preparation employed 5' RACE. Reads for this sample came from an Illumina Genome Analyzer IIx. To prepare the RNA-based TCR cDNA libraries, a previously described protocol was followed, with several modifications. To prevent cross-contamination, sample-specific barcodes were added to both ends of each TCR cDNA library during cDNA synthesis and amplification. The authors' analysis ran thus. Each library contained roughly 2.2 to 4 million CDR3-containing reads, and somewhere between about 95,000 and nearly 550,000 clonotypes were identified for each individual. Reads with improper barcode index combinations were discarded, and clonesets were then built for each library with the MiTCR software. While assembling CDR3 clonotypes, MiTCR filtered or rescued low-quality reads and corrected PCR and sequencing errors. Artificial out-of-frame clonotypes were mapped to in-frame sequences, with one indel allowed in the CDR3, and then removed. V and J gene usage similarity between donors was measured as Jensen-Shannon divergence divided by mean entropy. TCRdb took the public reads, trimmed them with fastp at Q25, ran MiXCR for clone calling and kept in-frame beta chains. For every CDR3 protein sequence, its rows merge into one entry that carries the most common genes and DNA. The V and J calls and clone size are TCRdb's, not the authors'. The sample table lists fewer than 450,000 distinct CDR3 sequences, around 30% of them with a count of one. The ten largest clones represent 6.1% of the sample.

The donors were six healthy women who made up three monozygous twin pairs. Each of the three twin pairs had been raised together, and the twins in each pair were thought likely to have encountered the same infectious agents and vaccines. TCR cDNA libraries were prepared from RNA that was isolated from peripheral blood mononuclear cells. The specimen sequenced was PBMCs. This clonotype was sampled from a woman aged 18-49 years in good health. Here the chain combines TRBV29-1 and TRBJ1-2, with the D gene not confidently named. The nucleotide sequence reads TGCAGCGTTGAAGGTCACGGCCGGGATGGCTACACCTTC. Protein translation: CSVEGHGRDGYTF. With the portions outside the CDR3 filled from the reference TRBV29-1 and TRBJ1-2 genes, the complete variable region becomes SAVISQKPSRDICQRGTSLTIQCQVDSQVTMMFWYRQQPGQSLTLIATANQGSEATYESGFVIDKFPISRPNLTFSTLTVSNMSPEDSSIYLCSVEGHGRDGYTFGSGTRLTVV.